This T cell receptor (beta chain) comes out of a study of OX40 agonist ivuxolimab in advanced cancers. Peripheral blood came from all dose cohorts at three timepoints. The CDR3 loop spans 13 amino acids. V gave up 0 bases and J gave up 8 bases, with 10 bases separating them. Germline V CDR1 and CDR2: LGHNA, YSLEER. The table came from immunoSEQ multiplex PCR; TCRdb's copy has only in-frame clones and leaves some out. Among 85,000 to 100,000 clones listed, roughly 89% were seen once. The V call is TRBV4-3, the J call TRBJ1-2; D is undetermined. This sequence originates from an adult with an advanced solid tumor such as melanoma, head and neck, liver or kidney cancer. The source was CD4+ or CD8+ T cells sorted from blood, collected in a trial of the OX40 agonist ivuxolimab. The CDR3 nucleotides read TGCGCCAGCAGCCAAGATTGGTCGGGGGGCTACACCTTC. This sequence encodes CASSQDWSGGYTF.